The clone carrying this T cell receptor (beta chain) was observed a few times. Antigen: not known. The record originates from a study of cytomegalovirus exposure and HLA in healthy donors. Study-level findings and limits: Common viral pathogens (according to a later analysis) appeared linked to several of the most significant clusters. In a later analysis, TCR beta V- and J-gene trimming was associated with a missense DCLRE1C variant.

V was pared by 4 bases and J by 6 bases, with 6 bases of the junction left unmatched. Germline loops: CDR1 SGHRS, CDR2 YFSETQ. There are 14 residues in the CDR3. The PCR made use of 60 Vbeta and 13 Jbeta primers. Sequencing used immunoSEQ multiplex PCR; TCRdb keeps in-frame clones, though not all of them. This sample has more than 85,000 clones, with over 60% found just once. The sequenced sample consisted of PBMCs. The gene calls are TRBV5-1 and TRBJ2-7; 11 nucleotides line up with TRBD2. This receptor was taken from a woman in her sixties in good health and CMV-seropositive. CDR3 sequence: CASSPGTSGSEQYF. The CDR3 DNA sequence: TGCGCCAGCAGCCCCGGGACTAGCGGATCCGAGCAGTACTTC.